This TCR beta chain came from a study of T cell responses to AZD1222 COVID-19 vaccine. Study-wide results and limits: Donors were largely white British and mainly female; clonal diversity was possibly underestimated. Spike was spanned by vaccine-associated CD4 TCRs, which were dominant at 160-218 and 743-854.

TCRdb's copy holds only in-frame clones and misses some; the assay was immunoSEQ multiplex PCR. Seen here are about 160,000 clones, around 92% observed once, and the top ten hold about 1%. Note on this clone: Its antigen is still unknown.

The sequenced sample was peripheral blood, obtained 28 days after the second AZD1222 dose. The receptor was derived from an adult who received the AZD1222 COVID-19 vaccine.

This CDR3 reads CASSPAGGTGELFF. Written as DNA, the CDR3 is TGTGCCAGCAGCCCTGCGGGGGGGACCGGGGAGCTGTTTTTT. V gene TRBV6-4 combines with J gene TRBJ2-2, with 9 positions matching TRBD2. Germline trimming cut 6 bases from V and 5 bases from J; bases unmatched to any gene: 4. This CDR3 spans 14 amino acids. In germline, CDR1 is MRHNA, CDR2 SNTAGT.